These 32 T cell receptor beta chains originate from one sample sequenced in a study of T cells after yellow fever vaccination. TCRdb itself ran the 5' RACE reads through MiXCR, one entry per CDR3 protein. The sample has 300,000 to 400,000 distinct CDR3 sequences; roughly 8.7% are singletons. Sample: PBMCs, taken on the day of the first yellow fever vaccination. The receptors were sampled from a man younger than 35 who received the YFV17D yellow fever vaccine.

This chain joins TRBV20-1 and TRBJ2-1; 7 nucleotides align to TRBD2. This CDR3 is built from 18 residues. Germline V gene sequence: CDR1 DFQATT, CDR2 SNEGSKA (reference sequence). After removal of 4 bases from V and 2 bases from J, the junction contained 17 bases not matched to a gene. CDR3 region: CSATPPTWLADTYNEQFF. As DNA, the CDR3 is TGCAGTGCTACCCCCCCTACCTGGCTAGCGGACACCTACAATGAGCAGTTCTTC.

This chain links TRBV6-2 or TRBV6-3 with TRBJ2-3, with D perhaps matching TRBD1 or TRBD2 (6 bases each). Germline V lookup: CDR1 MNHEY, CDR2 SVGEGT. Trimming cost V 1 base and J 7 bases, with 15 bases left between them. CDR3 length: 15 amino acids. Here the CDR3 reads CASSYLGAGRNTQYF. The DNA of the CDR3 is TGTGCCAGCAGTTACTTGGGGGCCGGGAGAAATACGCAGTATTTT.

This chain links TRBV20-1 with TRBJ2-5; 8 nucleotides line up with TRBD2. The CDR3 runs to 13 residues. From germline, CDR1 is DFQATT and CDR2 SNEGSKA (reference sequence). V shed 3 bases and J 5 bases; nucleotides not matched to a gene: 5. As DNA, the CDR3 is TGCAGTGCTAGCGGGGGGGACCGCGAGACCCAGTACTTC. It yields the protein CSASGGDRETQYF.

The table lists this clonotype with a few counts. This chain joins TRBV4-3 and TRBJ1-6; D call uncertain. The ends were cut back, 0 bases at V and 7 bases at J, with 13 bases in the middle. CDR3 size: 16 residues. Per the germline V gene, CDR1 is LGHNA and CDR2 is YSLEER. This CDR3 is CASSQELYSRNSPLHF. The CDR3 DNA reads TGCGCCAGCAGCCAAGAGTTATACAGTAGGAATTCACCCCTCCACTTT.

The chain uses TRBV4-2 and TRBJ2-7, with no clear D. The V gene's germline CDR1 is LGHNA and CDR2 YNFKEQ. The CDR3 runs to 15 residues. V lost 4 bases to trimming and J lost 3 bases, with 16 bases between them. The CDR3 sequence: CASSPMIKGFYEQYF. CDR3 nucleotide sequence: TGTGCCAGCAGCCCCATGATAAAGGGATTCTACGAGCAGTACTTC.

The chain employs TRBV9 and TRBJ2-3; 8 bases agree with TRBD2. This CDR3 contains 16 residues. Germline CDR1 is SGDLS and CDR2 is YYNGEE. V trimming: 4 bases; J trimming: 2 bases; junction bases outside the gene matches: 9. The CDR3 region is CASSPPRGGLTDTQYF. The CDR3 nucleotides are TGTGCCAGCAGCCCCCCCCGGGGGGGACTCACAGATACGCAGTATTTT.

The CDR3 loop is CASSQPFGGHSYEQYV. The DNA of the CDR3 is TGTGCCAGCAGCCAACCCTTTGGGGGGCACTCCTACGAGCAGTACGTC. The rearrangement uses TRBV14 and TRBJ2-7; D tentatively reads TRBD1 or TRBD2 (6 bases each). Trimming took off 2 bases at V and 0 bases at J, with 14 bases between the two ends. The CDR3 has 16 amino acids. Per the germline V gene, CDR1 is SGHDN and CDR2 is FVKESK.

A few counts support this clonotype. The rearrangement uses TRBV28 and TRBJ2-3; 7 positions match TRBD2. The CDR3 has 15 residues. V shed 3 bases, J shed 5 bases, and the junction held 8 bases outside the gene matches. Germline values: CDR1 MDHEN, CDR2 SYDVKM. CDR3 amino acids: CASSFGASGGDTQYF. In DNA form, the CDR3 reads TGTGCCAGCAGTTTCGGGGCTAGCGGCGGAGATACGCAGTATTTT.

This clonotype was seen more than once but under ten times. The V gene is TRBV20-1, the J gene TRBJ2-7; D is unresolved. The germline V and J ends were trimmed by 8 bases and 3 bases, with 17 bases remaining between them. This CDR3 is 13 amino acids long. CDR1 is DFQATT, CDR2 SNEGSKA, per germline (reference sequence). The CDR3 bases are TGCAGTCCCGCAGGCCCCCCTAACTACGAGCAGTACTTC. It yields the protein CSPAGPPNYEQYF.

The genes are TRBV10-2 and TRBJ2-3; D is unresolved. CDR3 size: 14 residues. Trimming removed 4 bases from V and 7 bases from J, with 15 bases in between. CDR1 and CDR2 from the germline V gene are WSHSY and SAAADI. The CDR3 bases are TGCGCCAGCAGTGTGAGTAGGGCAGATCATACGCAGTATTTT. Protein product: CASSVSRADHTQYF.

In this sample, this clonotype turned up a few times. CDR3 sequence reads: CASSLAAGSQPQHF. The CDR3 DNA reads as TGTGCCAGCAGCTTGGCCGCAGGCTCTCAGCCCCAGCATTTT. V gene TRBV5-5 combines with J gene TRBJ1-5; D uncertain. The length of the CDR3 is 14 residues. Trimming took off 0 bases at V and 6 bases at J, with 10 bases between the two ends. CDR1 and CDR2 (germline): SGHKS, YYEKEE (reference sequence).

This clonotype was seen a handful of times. CDR3 residues: CSAKLADNHQETQYF. CDR3 DNA sequence: TGCAGTGCTAAACTAGCGGATAATCACCAAGAGACCCAGTACTTC. The genes are TRBV20-1 and TRBJ2-5; 8 bases match TRBD2. This CDR3 contains 15 residues. Germline V gene sequence: CDR1 DFQATT, CDR2 SNEGSKA (reference sequence). The J segment lost 0 bases and the V segment lost 4 bases, leaving 7 bases of the junction unmatched.

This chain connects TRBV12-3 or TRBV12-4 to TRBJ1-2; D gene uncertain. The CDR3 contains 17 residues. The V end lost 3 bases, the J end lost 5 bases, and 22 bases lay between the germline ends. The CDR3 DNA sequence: TGTGCCAGCAGTTTTCCCACCGGCCGGGGAGGCTTTTATGGCTACACCTTC. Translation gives CASSFPTGRGGFYGYTF.

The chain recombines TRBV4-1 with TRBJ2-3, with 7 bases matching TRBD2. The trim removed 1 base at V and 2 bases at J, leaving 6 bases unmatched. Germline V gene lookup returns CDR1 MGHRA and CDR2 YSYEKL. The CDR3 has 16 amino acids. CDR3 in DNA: TGCGCCAGCAGCCAAGCTGGCGGGGGTGACACAGATACGCAGTATTTT. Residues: CASSQAGGGDTDTQYF.

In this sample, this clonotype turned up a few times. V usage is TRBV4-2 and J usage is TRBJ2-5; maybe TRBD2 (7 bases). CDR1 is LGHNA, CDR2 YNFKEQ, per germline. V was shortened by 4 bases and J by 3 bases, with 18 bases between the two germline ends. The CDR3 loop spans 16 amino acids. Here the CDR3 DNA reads TGTGCCAGCAGCCCTCGCGGCGGGGGCCCAAAAGAGACCCAGTACTTC. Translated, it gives CASSPRGGGPKETQYF.

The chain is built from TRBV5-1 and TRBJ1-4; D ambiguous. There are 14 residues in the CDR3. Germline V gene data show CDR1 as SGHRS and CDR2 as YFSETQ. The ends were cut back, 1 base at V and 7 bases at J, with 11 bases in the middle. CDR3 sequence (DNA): TGCGCCAGCAGCTTGTGGGGTTCCGGTGAAAAACTGTTTTTT. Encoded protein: CASSLWGSGEKLFF. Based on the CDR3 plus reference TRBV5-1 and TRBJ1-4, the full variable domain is KAGVTQTPRYLIKTRGQQVTLSCSPISGHRSVSWYQQTPGQGLQFLFEYFSETQRNKGNFPGRFSGRQFSNSRSEMNVSTLELGDSALYLCASSLWGSGEKLFFGSGTQLSVL.

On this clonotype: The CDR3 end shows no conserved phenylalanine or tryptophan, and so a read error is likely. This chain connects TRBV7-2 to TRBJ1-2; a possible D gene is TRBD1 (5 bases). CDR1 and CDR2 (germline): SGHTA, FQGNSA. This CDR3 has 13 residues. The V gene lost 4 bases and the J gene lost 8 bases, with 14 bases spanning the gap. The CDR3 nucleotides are TGTGCCAGCAGCTCAGCAGGGCTCGGCGGCTACACCTCC. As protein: CASSSAGLGGYTS.

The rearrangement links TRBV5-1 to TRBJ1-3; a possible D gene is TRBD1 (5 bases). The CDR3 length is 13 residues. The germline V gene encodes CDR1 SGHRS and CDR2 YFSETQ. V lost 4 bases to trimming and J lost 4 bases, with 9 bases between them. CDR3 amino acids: CASSTGHGNTIYF. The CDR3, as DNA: TGCGCCAGCAGCACCGGACACGGAAACACCATATATTTT.

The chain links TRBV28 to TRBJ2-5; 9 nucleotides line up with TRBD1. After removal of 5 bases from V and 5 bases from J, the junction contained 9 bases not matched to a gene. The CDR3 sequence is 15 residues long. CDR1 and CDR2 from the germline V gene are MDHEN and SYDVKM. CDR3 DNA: TGTGCCAGCAGTGGGCCGGGACAGGGCATGGAGACCCAGTACTTC. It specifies CASSGPGQGMETQYF.

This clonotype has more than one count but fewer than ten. CDR3 nucleotides: TGTGCCAGCAGCTCCGTAGCGGGGGCGAGGGCAGATACGCAGTATTTT. Translated: CASSSVAGARADTQYF. This chain links TRBV7-3 with TRBJ2-3; 9 bases fit TRBD2. The CDR3 totals 16 residues. Germline trimming cut 4 bases from V and 4 bases from J; bases unmatched to any gene: 9. CDR1 SGHTA and CDR2 FQGTGA come from the germline V gene.

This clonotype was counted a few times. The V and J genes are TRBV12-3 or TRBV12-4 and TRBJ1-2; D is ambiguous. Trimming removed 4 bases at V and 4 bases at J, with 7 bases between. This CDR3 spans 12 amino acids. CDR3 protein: CASSSLPYGYTF. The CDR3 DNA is TGTGCCAGCAGTTCCCTGCCCTATGGCTACACCTTC.

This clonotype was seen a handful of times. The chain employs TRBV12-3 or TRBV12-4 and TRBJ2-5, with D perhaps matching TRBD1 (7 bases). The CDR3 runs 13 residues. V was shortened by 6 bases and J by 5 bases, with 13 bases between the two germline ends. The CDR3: CASREGQKETQYF. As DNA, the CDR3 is TGTGCCAGCAGGGAGGGACAGAAGGAGACCCAGTACTTC.

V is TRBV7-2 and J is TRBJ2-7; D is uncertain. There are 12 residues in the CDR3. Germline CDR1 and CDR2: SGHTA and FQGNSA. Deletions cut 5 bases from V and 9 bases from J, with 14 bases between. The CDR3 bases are TGTGCCAGCAGCCCGCGACCCGGCGGGCAGTACTTC. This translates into CASSPRPGGQYF.

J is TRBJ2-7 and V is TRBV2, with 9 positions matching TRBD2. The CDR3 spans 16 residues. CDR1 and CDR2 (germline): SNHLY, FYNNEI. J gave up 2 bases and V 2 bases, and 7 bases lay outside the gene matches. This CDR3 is CASSELVSGGTYEQYF. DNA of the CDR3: TGTGCCAGCAGTGAATTAGTTAGCGGGGGAACCTACGAGCAGTACTTC.

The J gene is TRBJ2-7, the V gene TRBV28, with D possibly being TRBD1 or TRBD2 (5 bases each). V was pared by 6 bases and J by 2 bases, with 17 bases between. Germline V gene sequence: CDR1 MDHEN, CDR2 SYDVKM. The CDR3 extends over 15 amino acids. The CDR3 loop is CASSPTDRGAYEQYV. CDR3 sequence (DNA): TGTGCCAGCAGCCCGACTGACAGAGGGGCCTACGAGCAGTACGTC.

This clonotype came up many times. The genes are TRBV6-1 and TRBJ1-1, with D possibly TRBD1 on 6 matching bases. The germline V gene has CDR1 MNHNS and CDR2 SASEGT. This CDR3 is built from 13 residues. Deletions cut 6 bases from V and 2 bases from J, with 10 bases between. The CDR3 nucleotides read TGTGCCAGCAGAGGACAGATCAACACTGAAGCTTTCTTT. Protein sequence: CASRGQINTEAFF.

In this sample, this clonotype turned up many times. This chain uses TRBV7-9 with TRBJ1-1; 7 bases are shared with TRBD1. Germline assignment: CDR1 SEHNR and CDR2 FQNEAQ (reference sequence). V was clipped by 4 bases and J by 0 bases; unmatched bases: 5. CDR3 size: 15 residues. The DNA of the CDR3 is TGTGCCAGCAGCTCAAGACAGGGAATGAACACTGAAGCTTTCTTT. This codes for CASSSRQGMNTEAFF.

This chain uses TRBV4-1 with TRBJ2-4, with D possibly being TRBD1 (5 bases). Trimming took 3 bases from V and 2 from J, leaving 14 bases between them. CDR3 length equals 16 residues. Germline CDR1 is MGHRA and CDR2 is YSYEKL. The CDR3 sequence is CASSQRTMRTKNIQYF. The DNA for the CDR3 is TGCGCCAGCAGCCAGAGGACAATGAGAACCAAAAACATTCAGTACTTC.

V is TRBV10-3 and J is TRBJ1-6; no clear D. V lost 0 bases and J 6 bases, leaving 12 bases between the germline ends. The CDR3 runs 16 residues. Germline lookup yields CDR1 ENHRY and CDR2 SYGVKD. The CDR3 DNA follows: TGTGCCATCAGTGAGTCTATGGCCAGGTCTAATTCACCCCTCCACTTT. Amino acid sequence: CAISESMARSNSPLHF.

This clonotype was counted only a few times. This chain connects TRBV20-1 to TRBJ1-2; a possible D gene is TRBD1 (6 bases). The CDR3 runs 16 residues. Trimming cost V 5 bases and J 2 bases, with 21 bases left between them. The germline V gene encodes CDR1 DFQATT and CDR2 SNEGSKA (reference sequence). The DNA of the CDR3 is TGCAGTGCTGAACAGGGCTCCCTAGCAATCAACTATGGCTACACCTTC. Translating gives CSAEQGSLAINYGYTF.

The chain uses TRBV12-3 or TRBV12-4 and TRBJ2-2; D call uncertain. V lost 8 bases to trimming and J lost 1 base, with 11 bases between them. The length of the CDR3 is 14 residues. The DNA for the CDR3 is TGTGCCAGCCGCCAGACCGGGAACACCGGGGAGCTGTTTTTT. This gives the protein CASRQTGNTGELFF.

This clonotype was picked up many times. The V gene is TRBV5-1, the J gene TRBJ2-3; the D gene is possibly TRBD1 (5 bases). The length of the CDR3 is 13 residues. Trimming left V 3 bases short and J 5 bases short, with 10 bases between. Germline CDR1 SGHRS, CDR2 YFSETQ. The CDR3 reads CASSWAGLDTQYF. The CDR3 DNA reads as TGCGCCAGCAGCTGGGCAGGGTTAGATACGCAGTATTTT.